A selection of T cell receptor beta chains follows, all from one sample in a study of beta chain features in type 1 diabetes. Some clones are missing from TCRdb's copy, which holds only in-frame ones; the method was immunoSEQ multiplex PCR. The table has 860,000 or so clones, 17% seen once. What was sequenced was naive CD4+ T cells from blood. Receptors were obtained from a woman aged 18-29 years in good health. The CDR3 runs from the conserved cysteine through the conserved F or W. A D gene is named only where the DNA matches it firmly. Part of the rows lack a size; the others show once, few, many or a class for expanded clones.

TGTGCCAGCAGCCCACGGACAGGTTTGGAAGAGACCCAGTACTTC	CASSPRTGLEETQYF	TRBJ2-5	TRBV7-2	few	TRBD1	15
TGTGCCAGCAGTGAACGACAGGGCGAGGGCGAGCAGTACTTC	CASSERQGEGEQYF	TRBJ2-7	TRBV9	few	TRBD1	14
TGCAGTGCTAGAGAGGCTAGGCATCTGTTCTTC	CSAREARHLFF	TRBJ2-1	TRBV20-1	.	.	11
TGTGCCAGCAGACCGGGACTAGCGGGTTACTACGAGCAGTACTTC	CASRPGLAGYYEQYF	TRBJ2-7	TRBV6-5	.	TRBD2	15
TGTGCCAGCTCACCACCGGCAGGCGGGTCTGAAGCTTTCTTT	CASSPPAGGSEAFF	TRBJ1-1	TRBV18	few	.	14
TGTGCCAGCAGCTTACGTACCACTAGCAACGGACGCACAGATACGCAGTATTTT	CASSLRTTSNGRTDTQYF	TRBJ2-3	TRBV7-8	few	.	18
TGTGCCAGCAGTGAAGGACAGCTCCTAGCCTACGAGCAGTACTTC	CASSEGQLLAYEQYF	TRBJ2-7	TRBV6-1	.	.	15
TGTGCCACCAGCAGAGACCCAGCGGGATTGGGGGAGACCCAGTACTTC	CATSRDPAGLGETQYF	TRBJ2-5	TRBV15	few	TRBD2	16
TGTGCCAGCAGCTCGTCAGCGGGAGCGGAGACCCAGTACTTC	CASSSSAGAETQYF	TRBJ2-5	TRBV5-6	.	TRBD2	14
TGTGCCAGCAGTGCGAACACCGGGGAGCTGTTTTTT	CASSANTGELFF	TRBJ2-2	TRBV27	few	.	12
TGTGCCAGCAGCTTATCGCCTCCTCCTGGGGCCAACGTCCTGACTTTC	CASSLSPPPGANVLTF	TRBJ2-6	TRBV7-2	.	.	16
TGTGCCAGCAGCGTACGGGGTGAGAGGGGTGCATATCCCTATGGCTACACCTTC	CASSVRGERGAYPYGYTF	TRBJ1-2	TRBV9	few	.	18
TGTGCCAGCAGTGAGGAAGCGGGAGTGATGTTGGAGCAGTTCTTC	CASSEEAGVMLEQFF	TRBJ2-1	TRBV2	.	TRBD2	15
TGTGCCACCCGACTGAATCAAATGAACACTGAAGCTTTCTTT	CATRLNQMNTEAFF	TRBJ1-1	TRBV15	.	.	14
TGTGCCAGCTCGACCAGACTAGCGGCGAACACCGGGGAGCTGTTTTTT	CASSTRLAANTGELFF	TRBJ2-2	TRBV28	few	TRBD2	16
TGTGCCAGCAGCTTAGCGGCCTCCGAAGAGACCCAGTACTTC	CASSLAASEETQYF	TRBJ2-5	TRBV7-2	.	.	14
TGTGCCAGCAGTTTTTTCGGGGGGATTGACGAGCAGTACTTC	CASSFFGGIDEQYF	TRBJ2-7	TRBV27	once	TRBD2	14
TGCGCCAGCAGCCAAGATAAGGCAGGGTCCTACAATGAGCAGTTCTTC	CASSQDKAGSYNEQFF	TRBJ2-1	TRBV4-1	.	.	16
TGCGCCAGCAGCCAAGATGAATCCGCGCCGGGACTAGCGGGAGTAGATACGCAGTATTTT	CASSQDESAPGLAGVDTQYF	TRBJ2-3	TRBV4-1	few	TRBD2	20
TGTGCCAGCAGCCAAGACCCCTGGACTAGCGTAAATGAGCAGTTCTTC	CASSQDPWTSVNEQFF	TRBJ2-1	TRBV4-2	.	TRBD2	16
TGTGCCAGTAGTATACCGGGACACCGGCCGGCCGGGGAGCTGTTTTTT	CASSIPGHRPAGELFF	TRBJ2-2	TRBV19	.	.	16
TGTGCCAACAGCTTAGGAGGGGGAAACGTCCTGACTTTC	CANSLGGGNVLTF	TRBJ2-6	TRBV7-9	.	.	13
TGTGCCAGCAGTTCCCCCGGAGCGGGATTCTACGAGCAGTACTTC	CASSSPGAGFYEQYF	TRBJ2-7	TRBV28	.	TRBD2	15
TGTGCCAGCAGCCCCCCAATGGCTAGCGGGACCTACGAGCAGTACTTC	CASSPPMASGTYEQYF	TRBJ2-7	TRBV13	few	TRBD2	16
TGTGCCAGCAGTTTAACGGGGCTTACCTACGAGCAGTACTTC	CASSLTGLTYEQYF	TRBJ2-7	TRBV28	.	.	14
TGTGCCAGCAGTTACGGGGGCGAGCCTGGGGCCAACGTCCTGACTTTC	CASSYGGEPGANVLTF	TRBJ2-6	TRBV6-5	few	.	16
TGTGCCAGCAGCTTAGAACATGCCTACAATGAGCAGTTCTTC	CASSLEHAYNEQFF	TRBJ2-1	TRBV7-3	few	.	14
TGTGCCAGCAGCTTAGACGCTAGCACAGATACGCAGTATTTT	CASSLDASTDTQYF	TRBJ2-3	TRBV7-9	.	.	14
TGTGCCAGTAGTCAAGGACAGGGACTAAAGTGGGAGCAGTACTTC	CASSQGQGLKWEQYF	TRBJ2-7	TRBV19	.	.	15
TGTGCCAGCAGCTTGGGCCCCGGTGGACTATACAATGAGCAGTTCTTC	CASSLGPGGLYNEQFF	TRBJ2-1	TRBV7-3	.	.	16
TGTGCCAGCAGCAAGGGGTCAGGGGAGACCCAGTACTTC	CASSKGSGETQYF	TRBJ2-5	TRBV11-2	.	.	13
TGCGCCAGCAGCCGCCCGACAGGCAAAGCAATAGCGGGAGGGGATGAGCAGTTCTTC	CASSRPTGKAIAGGDEQFF	TRBJ2-1	TRBV5-1	.	TRBD2	19